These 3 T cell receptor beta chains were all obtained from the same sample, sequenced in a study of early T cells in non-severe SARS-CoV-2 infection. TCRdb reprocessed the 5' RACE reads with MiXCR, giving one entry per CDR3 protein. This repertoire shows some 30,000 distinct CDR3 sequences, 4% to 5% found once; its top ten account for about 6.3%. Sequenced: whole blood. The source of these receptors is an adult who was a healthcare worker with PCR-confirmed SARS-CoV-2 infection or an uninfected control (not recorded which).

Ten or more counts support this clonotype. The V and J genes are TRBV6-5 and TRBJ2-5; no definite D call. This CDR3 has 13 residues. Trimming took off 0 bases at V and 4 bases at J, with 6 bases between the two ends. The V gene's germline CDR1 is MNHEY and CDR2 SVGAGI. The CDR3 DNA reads TGTGCCAGCAGTTACTCGAGCCCAGAGACCCAGTACTTC. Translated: CASSYSSPETQYF.

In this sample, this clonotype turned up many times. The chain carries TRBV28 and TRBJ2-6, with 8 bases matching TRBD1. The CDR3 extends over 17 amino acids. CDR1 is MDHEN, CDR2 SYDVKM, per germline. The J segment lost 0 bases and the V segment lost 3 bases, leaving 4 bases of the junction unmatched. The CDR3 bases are TGTGCCAGCAGTTTCGGGACAGGCTTCTCTGGGGCCAACGTCCTGACTTTC. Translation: CASSFGTGFSGANVLTF.

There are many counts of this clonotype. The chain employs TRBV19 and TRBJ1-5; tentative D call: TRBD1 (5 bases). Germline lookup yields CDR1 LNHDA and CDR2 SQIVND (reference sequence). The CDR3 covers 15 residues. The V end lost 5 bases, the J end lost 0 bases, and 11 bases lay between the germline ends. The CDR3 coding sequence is TGTGCCAGTAGTCGGGGGTTCTATAGCAATCAGCCCCAGCATTTT. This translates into CASSRGFYSNQPQHF.